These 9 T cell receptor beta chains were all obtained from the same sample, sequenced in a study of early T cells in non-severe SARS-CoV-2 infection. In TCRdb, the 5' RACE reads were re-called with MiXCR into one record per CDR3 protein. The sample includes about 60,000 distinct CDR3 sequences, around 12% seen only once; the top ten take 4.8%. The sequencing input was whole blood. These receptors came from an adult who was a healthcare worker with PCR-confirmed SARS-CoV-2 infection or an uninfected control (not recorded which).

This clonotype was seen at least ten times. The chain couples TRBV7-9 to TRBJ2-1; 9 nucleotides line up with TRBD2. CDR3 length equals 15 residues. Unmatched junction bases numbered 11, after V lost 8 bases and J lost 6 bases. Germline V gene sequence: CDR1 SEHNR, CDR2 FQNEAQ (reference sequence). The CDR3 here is CASFPVGGRGNEQFF. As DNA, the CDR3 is TGTGCCAGCTTCCCGGTCGGCGGGAGGGGCAATGAGCAGTTCTTC.

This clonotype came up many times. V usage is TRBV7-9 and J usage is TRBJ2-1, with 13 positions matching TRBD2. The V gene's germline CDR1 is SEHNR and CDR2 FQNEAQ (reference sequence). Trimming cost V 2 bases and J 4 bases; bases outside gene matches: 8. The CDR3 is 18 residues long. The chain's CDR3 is CASSLPGLAGTPYNEQFF. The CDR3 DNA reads TGTGCCAGCAGCTTACCGGGACTAGCGGGGACCCCTTACAATGAGCAGTTCTTC.

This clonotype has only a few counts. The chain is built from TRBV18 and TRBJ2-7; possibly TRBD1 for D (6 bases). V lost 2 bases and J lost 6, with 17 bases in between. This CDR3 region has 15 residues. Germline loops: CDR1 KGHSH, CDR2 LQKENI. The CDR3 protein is CASSPFGQGFGEQYF. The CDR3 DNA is TGTGCCAGCTCACCATTTGGGCAGGGGTTCGGCGAGCAGTACTTC.

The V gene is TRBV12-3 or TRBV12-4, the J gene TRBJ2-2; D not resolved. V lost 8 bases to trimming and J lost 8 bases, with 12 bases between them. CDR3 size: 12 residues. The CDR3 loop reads CASLLILGELFF. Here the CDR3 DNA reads TGTGCCAGCCTATTAATCTTAGGGGAGCTGTTTTTT.

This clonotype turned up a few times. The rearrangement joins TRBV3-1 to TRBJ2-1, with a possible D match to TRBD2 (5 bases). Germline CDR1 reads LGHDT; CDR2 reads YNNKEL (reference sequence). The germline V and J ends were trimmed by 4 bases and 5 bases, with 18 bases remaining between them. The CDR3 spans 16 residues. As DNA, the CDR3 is TGTGCCAGCAGCCCACCGGAGAGGGCCGGCAACAATGAGCAGTTCTTC. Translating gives CASSPPERAGNNEQFF.

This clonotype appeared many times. CDR3 DNA sequence: TGTGCCAGCAGCCAGGGGCAGGGAATCCCCTTCTATGGCTACACCTTC. This translates into CASSQGQGIPFYGYTF. The J gene is TRBJ1-2, the V gene TRBV3-1, with D tentatively TRBD1 (5 bases). The germline V gene encodes CDR1 LGHDT and CDR2 YNNKEL (reference sequence). V dropped 3 bases and J dropped 4 bases, with 18 bases sitting between them. CDR3 length equals 16 residues.

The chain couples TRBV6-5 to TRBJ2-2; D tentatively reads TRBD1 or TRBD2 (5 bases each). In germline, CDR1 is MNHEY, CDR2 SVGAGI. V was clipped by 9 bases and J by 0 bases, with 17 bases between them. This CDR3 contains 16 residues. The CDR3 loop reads CASSGRRNPNTGELFF. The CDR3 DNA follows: TGTGCCAGTTCGGGGCGGCGGAATCCGAACACCGGGGAGCTGTTTTTT.

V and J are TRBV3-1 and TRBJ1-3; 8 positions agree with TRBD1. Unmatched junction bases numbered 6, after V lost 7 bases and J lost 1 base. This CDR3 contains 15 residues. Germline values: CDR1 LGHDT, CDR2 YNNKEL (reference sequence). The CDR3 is CASTHRDRSGNTIYF. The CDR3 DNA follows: TGTGCCAGCACTCACCGGGACAGGTCTGGAAACACCATATATTTT.

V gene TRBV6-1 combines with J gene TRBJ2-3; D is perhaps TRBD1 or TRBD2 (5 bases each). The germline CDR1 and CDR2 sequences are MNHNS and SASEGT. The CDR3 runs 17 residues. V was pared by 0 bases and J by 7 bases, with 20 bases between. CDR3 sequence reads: CASSEASWGRTAHTQYF. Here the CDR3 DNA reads TGTGCCAGCAGTGAAGCGTCCTGGGGCCGGACTGCTCATACGCAGTATTTT.